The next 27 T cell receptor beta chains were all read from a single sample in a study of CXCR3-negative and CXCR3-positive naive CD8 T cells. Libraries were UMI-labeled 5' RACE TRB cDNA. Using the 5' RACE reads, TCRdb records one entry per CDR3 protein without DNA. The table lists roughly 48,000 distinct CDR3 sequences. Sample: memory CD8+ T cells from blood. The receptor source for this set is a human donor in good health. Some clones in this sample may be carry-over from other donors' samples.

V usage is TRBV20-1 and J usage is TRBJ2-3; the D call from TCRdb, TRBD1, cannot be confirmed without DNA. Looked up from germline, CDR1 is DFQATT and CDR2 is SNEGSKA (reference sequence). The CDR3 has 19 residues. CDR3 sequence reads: CSATGLLNTRGTYTDTQYF.

The CDR3 sequence: CASSLEVGQAESYEQYF. The V and J genes are TRBV7-6 and TRBJ2-7; TCRdb calls TRBD1, which cannot be checked without DNA. The CDR3 loop spans 17 amino acids. Per germline, CDR1 SGHVS and CDR2 FNYEAQ. The full variable domain, in which reference TRBV7-6 and TRBJ2-7 provide the parts outside the CDR3, is GAGVSQSPRYKVTKRGQDVALRCDPISGHVSLYWYRQALGQGPEFLTYFNYEAQQDKSGLPNDRFSAERPEGSISTLTIQRTEQRDSAMYRCASSLEVGQAESYEQYFGPGTRLTVT.

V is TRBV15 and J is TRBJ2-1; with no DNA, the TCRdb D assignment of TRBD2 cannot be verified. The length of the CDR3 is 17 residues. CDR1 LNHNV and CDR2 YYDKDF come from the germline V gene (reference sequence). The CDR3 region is CATSRDIFSGPTDEQFF.

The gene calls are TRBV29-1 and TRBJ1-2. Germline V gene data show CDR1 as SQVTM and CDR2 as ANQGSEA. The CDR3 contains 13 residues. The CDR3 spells CSVEWRSNYGYTF. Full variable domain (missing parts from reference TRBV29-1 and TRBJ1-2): SAVISQKPSRDICQRGTSLTIQCQVDSQVTMMFWYRQQPGQSLTLIATANQGSEATYESGFVIDKFPISRPNLTFSTLTVSNMSPEDSSIYLCSVEWRSNYGYTFGSGTRLTVV.

CDR3 in amino acids: CASSLVENYYEQYF. The chain has TRBV12-3 or TRBV12-4 and TRBJ2-7. The CDR3 is 14 residues long.

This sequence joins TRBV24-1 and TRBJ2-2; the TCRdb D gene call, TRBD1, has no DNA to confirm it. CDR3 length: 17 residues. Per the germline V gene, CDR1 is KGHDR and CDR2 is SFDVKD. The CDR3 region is CATSDPRTGGDTGELFF.

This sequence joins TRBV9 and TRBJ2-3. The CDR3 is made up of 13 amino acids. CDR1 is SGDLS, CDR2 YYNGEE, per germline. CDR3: CASSVAGLDTQYF. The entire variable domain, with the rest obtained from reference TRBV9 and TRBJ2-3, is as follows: DSGVTQTPKHLITATGQRVTLRCSPRSGDLSVYWYQQSLDQGLQFLIQYYNGEERAKGNILERFSAQQFPDLHSELNLSSLELGDSALYFCASSVAGLDTQYFGPGTRLTVL.

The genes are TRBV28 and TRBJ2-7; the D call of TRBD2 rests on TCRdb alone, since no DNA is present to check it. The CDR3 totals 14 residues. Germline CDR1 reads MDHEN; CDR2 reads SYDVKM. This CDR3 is CASSLTGLAEEQYF.

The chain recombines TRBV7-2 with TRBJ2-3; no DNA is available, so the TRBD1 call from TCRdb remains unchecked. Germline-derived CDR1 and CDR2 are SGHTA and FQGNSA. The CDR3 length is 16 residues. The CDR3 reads CASNYPRDHLTDTQYF.

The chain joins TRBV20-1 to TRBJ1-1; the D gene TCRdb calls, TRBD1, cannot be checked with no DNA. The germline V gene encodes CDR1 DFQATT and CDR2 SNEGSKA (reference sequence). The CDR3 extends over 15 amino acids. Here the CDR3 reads CSARGVESGDTEAFF.

The CDR3: CASTYRGLLYEQYF. The J gene is TRBJ2-7, the V gene TRBV6-1; TCRdb indicates TRBD1, and absent DNA this call remains unverified. The V gene's germline CDR1 is MNHNS and CDR2 SASEGT. The CDR3 is made up of 14 amino acids.

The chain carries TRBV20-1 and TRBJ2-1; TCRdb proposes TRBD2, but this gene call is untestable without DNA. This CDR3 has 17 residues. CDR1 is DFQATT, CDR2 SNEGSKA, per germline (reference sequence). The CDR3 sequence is CSALRLGLAIASHEQFF.

This chain's CDR3 is CASSLARSLEQFF. This rearrangement joins TRBV11-3 to TRBJ2-1. The CDR3 is made up of 13 amino acids. CDR1 SGHNT and CDR2 YENEEA come from the germline V gene.

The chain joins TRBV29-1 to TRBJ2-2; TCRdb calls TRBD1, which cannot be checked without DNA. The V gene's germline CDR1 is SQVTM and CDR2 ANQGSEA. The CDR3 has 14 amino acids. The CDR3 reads CSVEDSQGAGELFF.

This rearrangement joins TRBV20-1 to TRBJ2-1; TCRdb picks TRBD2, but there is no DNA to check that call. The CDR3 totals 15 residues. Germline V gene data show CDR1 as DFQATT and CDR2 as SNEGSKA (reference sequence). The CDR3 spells CSPKIETSGGNEQFF.

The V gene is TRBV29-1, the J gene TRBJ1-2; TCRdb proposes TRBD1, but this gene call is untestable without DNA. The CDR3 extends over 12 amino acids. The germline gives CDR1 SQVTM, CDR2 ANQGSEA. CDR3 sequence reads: CSADGGRDGYTF.

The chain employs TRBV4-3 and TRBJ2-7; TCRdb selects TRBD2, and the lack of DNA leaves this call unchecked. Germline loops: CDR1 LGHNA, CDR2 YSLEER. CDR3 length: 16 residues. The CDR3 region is CASSQALEGGANEQYF.

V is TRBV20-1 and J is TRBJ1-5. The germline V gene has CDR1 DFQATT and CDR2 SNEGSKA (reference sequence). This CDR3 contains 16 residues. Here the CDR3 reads CSARDMKGEGNQPQHF.

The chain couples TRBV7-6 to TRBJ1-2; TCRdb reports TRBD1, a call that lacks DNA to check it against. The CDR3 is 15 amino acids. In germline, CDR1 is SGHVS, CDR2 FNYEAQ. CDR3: CASSLLEGSDYGYTF.

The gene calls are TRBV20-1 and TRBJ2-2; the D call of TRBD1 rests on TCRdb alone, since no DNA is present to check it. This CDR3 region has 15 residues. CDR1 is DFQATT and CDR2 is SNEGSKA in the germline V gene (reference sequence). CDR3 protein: CSARAGTGGIGELFF.

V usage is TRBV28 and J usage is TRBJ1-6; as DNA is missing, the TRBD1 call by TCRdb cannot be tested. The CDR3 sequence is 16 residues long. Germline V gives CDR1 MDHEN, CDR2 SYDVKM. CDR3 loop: CASSPYRGRGASPLHF.

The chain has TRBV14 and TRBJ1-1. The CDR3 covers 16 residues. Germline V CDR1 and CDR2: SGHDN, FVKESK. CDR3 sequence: CASSQFPPDRVRQAFF.

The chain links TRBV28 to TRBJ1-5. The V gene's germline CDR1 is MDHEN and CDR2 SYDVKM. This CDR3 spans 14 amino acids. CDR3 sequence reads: CASSLGREYQPQHF.

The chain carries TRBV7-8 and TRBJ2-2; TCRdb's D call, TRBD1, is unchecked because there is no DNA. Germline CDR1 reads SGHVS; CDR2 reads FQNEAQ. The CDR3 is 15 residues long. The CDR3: CASSLGRQFSGELFF.

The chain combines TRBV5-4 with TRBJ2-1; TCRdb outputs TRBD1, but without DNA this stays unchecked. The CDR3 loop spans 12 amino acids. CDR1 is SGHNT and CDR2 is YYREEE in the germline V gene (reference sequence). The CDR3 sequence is CASSSGTNEQFF.

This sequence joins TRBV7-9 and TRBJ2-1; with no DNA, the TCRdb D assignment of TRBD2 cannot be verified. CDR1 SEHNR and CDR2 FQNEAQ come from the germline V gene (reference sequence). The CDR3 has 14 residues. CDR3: CASSLVQAGEEQFF.

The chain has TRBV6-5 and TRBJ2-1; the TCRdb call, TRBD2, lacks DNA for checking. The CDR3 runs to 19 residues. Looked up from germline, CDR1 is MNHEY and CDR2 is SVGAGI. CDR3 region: CASSLFPGTSGSSYNEQFF.